This TCR beta chain was identified during a study of post-analysis software for immune sequencing data. Study-level results: By F measure, samples from a shared preparation batch strongly co-clustered. With TRBV5-6, TRBV5-1 and TRBV20-1 included, 5 or 6 TRBV segments were more frequent in patients than in controls. Those with multiple sclerosis, the patient group, showed significantly lower normalized Chao1 diversity than controls.

Every TCR beta cDNA library bore unique molecular identifiers. TCRdb re-called the PCR reads through MiXCR, storing one row per CDR3 protein. The data show about 760,000 distinct CDR3 sequences, about 32% seen once. In regard to this clonotype: Antigen specificity is unknown.

Germline loops: CDR1 SQVTM, CDR2 ANQGSEA. This CDR3 region has 10 residues. The ends lost 5 bases at V and 11 bases at J; junction bases unmatched: 5. This TCR came from a girl aged 5-17 years with multiple sclerosis. The source material was blood. This chain uses TRBV29-1 with TRBJ2-7; TRBD1 aligns across 8 bases. CDR3 nucleotides: TGCAGCGTTTTAGGACAGGGCGAGTACTTC. Translating gives CSVLGQGEYF.